Below, one T cell receptor (beta chain) is given with its context. The antigen remains unidentified. TCRdb re-called the PCR reads with MiXCR. The sample carries roughly 5,100 clones, roughly 34% recorded once. There were no patients who had received any treatment before thyroid surgery. The data stem from a study of metastatic and nonmetastatic thyroid tumors. Overall study results and limits: A significant increase in TCR beta diversity was reportedly seen in malignant thyroid tumors relative to benign nodules, in blood and tumor.

The TCR was taken from a female donor with papillary thyroid cancer or a benign thyroid nodule (not recorded which). Some clones in this sample may be carry-over from other donors' samples. The sequenced sample was adjacent normal tissue.

CDR3 in DNA: TGCGCCAGCAGCCAAATCGGGACAGGGTCCCTACAGCAGTACTTC. Translation: CASSQIGTGSLQQYF. This rearrangement joins TRBV4-3 to TRBJ2-7; 9 positions agree with TRBD1. This CDR3 spans 15 amino acids. With V trimmed by 2 bases and J by 8 bases, 10 bases remained unmatched. Germline V gene sequence: CDR1 LGHNA, CDR2 YSLEER.